This T cell receptor (beta chain) was captured by sequencing in a study of post-analysis software for immune sequencing data. Study overall: As for disease course, relapsing-remitting, secondary progressive and progressive-relapsing multiple sclerosis were all included.

General study results and limits: Batch-mates among the samples co-clustered strongly by F measure. When compared against controls, multiple sclerosis patients showed significantly lower normalized Chao1 diversity. TRBV segments more frequent in patients than in controls numbered a few and included TRBV5-6, TRBV5-1 and TRBV20-1.

V was cut by 0 bases and J by 1 base, with 7 bases left in between. The CDR3 has 15 amino acids. Per germline, CDR1 SGHRS and CDR2 YFSETQ. This clonotype was detected a few times. Its antigen is unidentified. Libraries were made from TCR beta cDNA, and they carried unique molecular identifiers. Input populations of about 0.85 to 11 million T cells gave rise to some 500,000 cDNA molecules. TCRdb analysed the PCR reads with MiXCR anew, one entry per CDR3 protein. The sample holds roughly 600,000 distinct CDR3 sequences, 44% seen once. The sequence was obtained from a girl aged 10 to 17 with multiple sclerosis. The chain is built from TRBV5-1 and TRBJ2-2; D gene ambiguous. Sequencing used blood. The chain's CDR3 is CASSLGAGNTGELFF. The CDR3 DNA reads TGCGCCAGCAGCTTGGGGGCCGGGAACACCGGGGAGCTGTTTTTT.